This TCR beta chain was identified during a study of cytomegalovirus exposure and HLA in healthy donors. The study's findings and limits: Highly shared sequence variants in one cluster were likely a sequencing artifact.

Germline V gene lookup returns CDR1 MGHRA and CDR2 YSYEKL. V gave up 3 bases and J gave up 2 bases, with 20 bases separating them. The CDR3 sequence is 18 residues long. In the case of this clone: Its antigen is as yet unknown.

Primers for the PCR totalled 60 Vbeta and 13 Jbeta. Repertoires were generated with immunoSEQ multiplex PCR, while TCRdb's copy carries only in-frame clones and drops some. This table holds 85,000 to 110,000 clones. The sequence was obtained from a man aged 35-49 years in good health and CMV-seronegative. The sample consisted of PBMCs. This chain joins TRBV4-1 and TRBJ1-5; D may be TRBD1 (5 bases). CDR3 protein: CASSQAGPSGWGNQPQHF. DNA for the CDR3: TGCGCCAGCAGCCAGGCGGGACCATCAGGGTGGGGCAATCAGCCCCAGCATTTT.